A single sample is the source of the 16 T cell receptor beta chains below, sequenced in a study of blood T cell repertoires in COVID-19. Measured with immunoSEQ multiplex PCR; TCRdb has only the in-frame clones, and not every one. The sample records around 200,000 clones, under 85% being singletons. Sequenced material: peripheral blood. The source of these receptors is a woman aged 40 to 55 with acute or convalescent COVID-19.

V and J are TRBV19 and TRBJ2-2; D perhaps matches TRBD1 (5 bases). CDR1 LNHDA and CDR2 SQIVND come from the germline V gene (reference sequence). This CDR3 spans 16 amino acids. The germline V and J ends were trimmed by 6 bases and 2 bases, with 16 bases remaining between them. CDR3 DNA sequence: TGTGCCAGTAGGATACTTAGGGGTTCAAACACCGGGGAGCTGTTTTTT. Amino acids: CASRILRGSNTGELFF.

This clone was picked up a small number of times. This chain links TRBV6-1 with TRBJ1-1, with D uncertain. Trimming took 2 bases from V and 1 from J, leaving 5 bases between them. The CDR3 totals 13 residues. Germline-derived CDR1 and CDR2 are MNHNS and SASEGT. The CDR3 region has the DNA TGTGCCAGCAGTGAAACGAGGAACACTGAAGCTTTCTTT. Protein product: CASSETRNTEAFF.

The chain uses TRBV28 and TRBJ1-4; D uncertain. This CDR3 is built from 14 residues. Germline assignment: CDR1 MDHEN and CDR2 SYDVKM. Trimming removed 3 bases from V and 7 bases from J, with 12 bases in between. CDR3 bases: TGTGCCAGCAGTTTTTCTGGACTGTTTGAAAAACTGTTTTTT. It codes for CASSFSGLFEKLFF.

This chain joins TRBV28 and TRBJ1-4; maybe TRBD1 (5 bases). With 1 base removed from V and 1 base from J, the gap between germline ends came to 16 bases. Per the germline V gene, CDR1 is MDHEN and CDR2 is SYDVKM. The CDR3 has 18 amino acids. CDR3 bases: TGTGCCAGCAGTTTATTTGGGGGGGTAGGGGAAACTAATGAAAAACTGTTTTTT. Translated, it gives CASSLFGGVGETNEKLFF.

This clone was counted only a few times. The chain recombines TRBV6-2 or TRBV6-3 with TRBJ1-2; 8 bases fit TRBD1. J lost 1 base, V lost 1 base, and 5 bases had no gene match. CDR3 size: 16 residues. Germline-derived CDR1 and CDR2 are MNHEY and SVGEGT. The CDR3 DNA reads TGTGCCAGCAGTTACTTTTCCGGACAGGGTAACTATGGCTACACCTTC. This translates into CASSYFSGQGNYGYTF.

The CDR3, as DNA: TGTGCCAGCACCCGCCAGGGGAACACTGAAGCTTTCTTT. It translates to CASTRQGNTEAFF. This chain joins TRBV27 and TRBJ1-1; tentative D call: TRBD1 (5 bases). The germline CDR1 and CDR2 sequences are MNHEY and SMNVEV (reference sequence). V was clipped by 7 bases and J by 1 base, with 10 bases between them. This CDR3 spans 13 amino acids.

This chain connects TRBV5-1 to TRBJ2-5; TRBD2 agrees at 11 bases. Trimming at V came to 7 bases and at J to 2 bases, leaving 4 bases not matched to a gene. Germline V CDR1 and CDR2: SGHRS, YFSETQ. The CDR3 is made up of 14 amino acids. The chain's CDR3 is CASGTSGQQETQYF. CDR3 nucleotides: TGCGCCAGCGGGACTAGCGGTCAACAAGAGACCCAGTACTTC.

This chain connects TRBV7-2 to TRBJ1-1; D is possibly TRBD1 (6 bases). This CDR3 is 13 amino acids long. The germline gives CDR1 SGHTA, CDR2 FQGNSA. Trimming removed 3 bases from V and 5 bases from J, with 10 bases in between. CDR3 nucleotide sequence: TGTGCCAGCAGCTTTTTAAGGGGGACTGAAGCTTTCTTT. It specifies CASSFLRGTEAFF.

The V gene is TRBV7-3, the J gene TRBJ2-1; D call uncertain. The CDR3 is 15 amino acids. V lost 2 bases and J 0 bases, leaving 8 bases between the germline ends. CDR1 and CDR2 from the germline V gene are SGHTA and FQGTGA. CDR3 residues: CASSLGQNSYNEQFF. The CDR3 DNA reads as TGTGCCAGCAGCTTAGGCCAGAACTCCTACAATGAGCAGTTCTTC. Drawing the rest from reference TRBV7-3 and TRBJ2-1, the complete variable domain is GAGVSQTPSNKVTEKGKYVELRCDPISGHTALYWYRQSLGQGPEFLIYFQGTGAADDSGLPNDRFFAVRPEGSVSTLKIQRTERGDSAVYLCASSLGQNSYNEQFFGPGTRLTVL.

The rearrangement links TRBV9 to TRBJ1-6, with D perhaps matching TRBD1 (6 bases). The CDR3 sequence is 14 residues long. CDR1 and CDR2 from the germline V gene are SGDLS and YYNGEE. Trimming cost V 5 bases and J 11 bases, with 17 bases left between them. DNA for the CDR3: TGTGCCAGCAGATCCGGGGGGGGCAGAACACCCCTCCACTTT. This gives the protein CASRSGGGRTPLHF.

The CDR3 spells CAWTGQGLGETQYF. Here the CDR3 DNA reads TGTGCCTGGACTGGACAGGGCCTGGGGGAGACCCAGTACTTC. The rearrangement links TRBV30 to TRBJ2-5; 8 nucleotides line up with TRBD1. The CDR3 loop spans 14 amino acids. With 4 bases clipped from V and 5 bases from J, the junction kept 9 bases outside the gene matches. In germline, CDR1 is GTSNPN, CDR2 SVGIG (reference sequence).

The chain carries TRBV6-5 and TRBJ1-2, with 7 bases aligning to TRBD1. The CDR3 runs to 13 residues. J was trimmed by 3 bases and V by 6 bases; bases with no gene match: 4. The germline V gene encodes CDR1 MNHEY and CDR2 SVGAGI. The CDR3, as DNA: TGTGCCAGCAGAACGCAGGGGGACTATGGCTACACCTTC. Translation gives CASRTQGDYGYTF.

The chain joins TRBV11-3 to TRBJ2-6, with 9 bases fitting TRBD1. V dropped 3 bases and J dropped 3; count of bases not matched to a gene: 6. The CDR3 sequence is 17 residues long. Germline V CDR1 and CDR2: SGHNT, YENEEA. The DNA for the CDR3 is TGTGCCAGCAGCTTGGGAACAGGGGGCGGTGGGGCCAACGTCCTGACTTTC. Its protein is CASSLGTGGGGANVLTF.

This chain uses TRBV19 with TRBJ1-2; 8 bases line up with TRBD1. Unmatched junction bases numbered 10, after V lost 5 bases and J lost 8 bases. The CDR3 consists of 14 residues. Germline V lookup: CDR1 LNHDA, CDR2 SQIVND (reference sequence). The CDR3 DNA is TGTGCCAGTAGTCGTCAGGGGGCGGCCTCCGGCTACACCTTC. Protein: CASSRQGAASGYTF. The complete variable domain, with remaining parts taken from reference TRBV19 and TRBJ1-2, reads DGGITQSPKYLFRKEGQNVTLSCEQNLNHDAMYWYRQDPGQGLRLIYYSQIVNDFQKGDIAEGYSVSREKKESFPLTVTSAQKNPTAFYLCASSRQGAASGYTFGSGTRLTVV.

This clone came up a few times. CDR3 bases: TGTGCCAGCAGTACCCTCGGGGGGGACAACTATGGCTACACCTTC. Translated: CASSTLGGDNYGYTF. The chain uses TRBV6-5 and TRBJ1-2, with D maybe TRBD1 (5 bases). This CDR3 is built from 15 residues. The germline V gene has CDR1 MNHEY and CDR2 SVGAGI. Trimming removed 5 bases from V and 2 bases from J, with 15 bases in between.

The sample holds a few counts of this clone. In nucleotides, the CDR3 is TGTGCCAGCAGCCAAGAATATGGAGCAGATACGCAGTATTTT. Protein product: CASSQEYGADTQYF. V gene TRBV4-2 combines with J gene TRBJ2-3; D gene ambiguous. Trimming cost V 0 bases and J 4 bases, with 8 bases left between them. Per the germline V gene, CDR1 is LGHNA and CDR2 is YNFKEQ. The CDR3 contains 14 residues.